These 19 T cell receptor beta chains were sequenced from one sample in a study of shared clonotypes between healthy human individuals. Some clones are missing from TCRdb's copy, which holds only in-frame ones; the method was immunoSEQ multiplex PCR. This table holds roughly 2.5 million clones, approximately 94% found once. Source material: naive CD4+ T cells sorted from blood. Subset given: CD45RA+ positively selected. The receptor set was obtained from a man aged 18 to 30 in good health.

This rearrangement joins TRBV5-1 to TRBJ2-1; D might be TRBD1 (5 bases). Trimming pared 4 bases from V and 8 bases from J, leaving 16 bases between. The CDR3 extends over 14 amino acids. Looked up from germline, CDR1 is SGHRS and CDR2 is YFSETQ. CDR3 in DNA: TGCGCCAGCAGCCTTAACTCAGGGAATCATGAGCAGTTCTTC. Amino acids: CASSLNSGNHEQFF.

This clone was seen only a few times. The V and J genes are TRBV4-3 and TRBJ2-1; D is unresolved. Germline CDR1 LGHNA, CDR2 YSLEER. The germline V and J ends were trimmed by 1 base and 3 bases, with 16 bases remaining between them. This CDR3 is 17 amino acids long. The CDR3 DNA is TGCGCCAGCAGCCAAGTCTACCTCAACCACTTCTACAATGAGCAGTTCTTC. Encoded protein: CASSQVYLNHFYNEQFF.

The V and J genes are TRBV15 and TRBJ1-4; D unclear. The V gene's germline CDR1 is LNHNV and CDR2 YYDKDF (reference sequence). V was trimmed by 1 base and J by 5 bases, leaving 11 bases between them. The CDR3 has 15 amino acids. DNA of the CDR3: TGTGCCACCAGCAGAGTTGGCGGAGACAATGAAAAACTGTTTTTT. This sequence encodes CATSRVGGDNEKLFF. Variable domain in full (rest from reference TRBV15 and TRBJ1-4): DAMVIQNPRYQVTQFGKPVTLSCSQTLNHNVMYWYQQKSSQAPKLLFHYYDKDFNNEADTPDNFQSRRPNTSFCFLDIRSPGLGDTAMYLCATSRVGGDNEKLFFGSGTQLSVL.

The V gene is TRBV6-4, the J gene TRBJ2-4; TRBD1 agrees at 7 bases. Losses at the gene ends were 10 bases for V and 0 bases for J; bases not matched to a gene: 15. CDR1 and CDR2 (germline): MRHNA, SNTAGT. The CDR3 totals 17 residues. CDR3 residues: CAKPGQTFPLAKNIQYF. The CDR3 bases are TGTGCCAAACCGGGACAGACGTTCCCCTTAGCCAAAAACATTCAGTACTTC.

The J gene is TRBJ1-6, the V gene TRBV5-5; 7 bases are a match to TRBD1. The CDR3 consists of 14 residues. V dropped 0 bases and J dropped 9; count of bases not matched to a gene: 3. Germline CDR1 reads SGHKS; CDR2 reads YYEKEE (reference sequence). CDR3 sequence: CASSLGQGGSPLHF. CDR3 DNA sequence: TGTGCCAGCAGCTTGGGCCAGGGGGGTTCACCCCTCCACTTT.

This chain links TRBV5-1 with TRBJ2-1; tentative D call: TRBD2 (5 bases). The ends were cut back, 2 bases at V and 5 bases at J, with 11 bases in the middle. Germline CDR1 is SGHRS and CDR2 is YFSETQ. The CDR3 loop spans 14 amino acids. The CDR3 region has the DNA TGCGCCAGCAGCTTAACCGGGGAGAACAATGAGCAGTTCTTC. The encoded protein is CASSLTGENNEQFF.

CDR3 bases: TGTGCCAGCACCCTGAGACAGGGTCGAGGGGAGACCCAGTACTTC. Amino acid sequence: CASTLRQGRGETQYF. V is TRBV5-6 and J is TRBJ2-5; 7 bases are shared with TRBD1. The trim removed 6 bases at V and 5 bases at J, leaving 13 bases unmatched. The germline V gene has CDR1 SGHDT and CDR2 YYEEEE. CDR3 size: 15 residues.

The chain uses TRBV19 and TRBJ1-5, with 11 bases that match TRBD1. The junction had 4 bases not matched to a gene; V was cut back by 6 bases and J by 3 bases. The CDR3 contains 15 residues. Germline V gene sequence: CDR1 LNHDA, CDR2 SQIVND (reference sequence). CDR3 region: CASSLGQGVNQPQHF. The CDR3, as DNA: TGTGCCAGTAGCCTGGGACAGGGGGTCAATCAGCCCCAGCATTTT.

This clone has just one count. V usage is TRBV28 and J usage is TRBJ2-6, with D possibly TRBD2 on 6 matching bases. This CDR3 contains 16 residues. Per germline, CDR1 MDHEN and CDR2 SYDVKM. Trimming left V 8 bases short and J 5 bases short, with 19 bases between. CDR3 loop: CASCLGGQTWANVLTF. The CDR3 region has the DNA TGTGCCAGCTGCCTGGGAGGTCAGACCTGGGCCAACGTCCTGACTTTC.

The chain uses TRBV5-4 and TRBJ2-3; no definite D call. Germline loops: CDR1 SGHNT, CDR2 YYREEE (reference sequence). CDR3 length: 12 amino acids. Trimming removed 4 bases from V and 5 bases from J, with 8 bases in between. The CDR3 loop is CASSITKDTQYF. DNA of the CDR3: TGTGCCAGCAGCATAACTAAAGATACGCAGTATTTT.

The V and J genes are TRBV5-1 and TRBJ2-5; D gene uncertain. Germline lookup yields CDR1 SGHRS and CDR2 YFSETQ. CDR3 length equals 16 residues. The V gene lost 1 base and the J gene lost 1 base, with 14 bases spanning the gap. In DNA, the CDR3 is TGCGCCAGCAGCTTGAGCCAGGTGGGGTCCCAAGAGACCCAGTACTTC. As protein: CASSLSQVGSQETQYF.

The chain is built from TRBV28 and TRBJ2-2; D is unclear. This CDR3 is built from 14 residues. V was trimmed by 6 bases and J by 2 bases, leaving 10 bases between them. Germline assignment: CDR1 MDHEN and CDR2 SYDVKM. As DNA, the CDR3 is TGTGCCAGCAGGCAGAGTAAAAACACCGGGGAGCTGTTTTTT. Translation: CASRQSKNTGELFF.

This clone was recorded only once. This sequence joins TRBV4-3 and TRBJ2-7; either TRBD1 or TRBD2 may supply D (5 bases each). CDR1 and CDR2 from the germline V gene are LGHNA and YSLEER. Between the trimmed V and J ends, which lost 5 bases and 3 bases, there was a span of 11 bases. The CDR3 loop spans 13 amino acids. CDR3 bases: TGCGCCAGCAGCATTACTAGGGGCTACGAGCAGTACTTC. Protein sequence: CASSITRGYEQYF.

The chain couples TRBV7-9 to TRBJ2-3; 9 nucleotides agree with TRBD2. This CDR3 has 13 residues. Germline V gives CDR1 SEHNR, CDR2 FQNEAQ (reference sequence). The J segment lost 14 bases and the V segment lost 3 bases, leaving 9 bases of the junction unmatched. The CDR3 reads CASSLAGGHSGYF. CDR3 nucleotide sequence: TGTGCCAGCAGCTTGGCGGGGGGGCACAGTGGGTATTTT.

The genes are TRBV15 and TRBJ2-1, with 14 positions matching TRBD2. This CDR3 is 15 amino acids long. The J segment lost 9 bases and the V segment lost 1 base, leaving 2 bases of the junction unmatched. Per the germline V gene, CDR1 is LNHNV and CDR2 is YYDKDF (reference sequence). CDR3 nucleotides: TGTGCCACCAGCAGAGGTGGGACTAGCGGGGGTGAGCAGTTCTTC. Protein: CATSRGGTSGGEQFF.

CDR3 in DNA: TGCGCCAGCAGCCCCATCCTGACAGGGCCCAATTATGGCTACACCTTC. It is translated as CASSPILTGPNYGYTF. The chain couples TRBV4-1 to TRBJ1-2; the match to TRBD1 covers 7 bases. The length of the CDR3 is 16 residues. Germline lookup yields CDR1 MGHRA and CDR2 YSYEKL. The V gene end was trimmed by 4 bases and the J gene end by 5 bases; junction bases not matched to a gene: 13.

This clone appeared a single time. The chain joins TRBV4-3 to TRBJ1-5; D is uncertain. This CDR3 has 15 amino acids. Between the trimmed V and J ends, which lost 0 bases and 6 bases, there was a span of 12 bases. Germline CDR1 LGHNA, CDR2 YSLEER. The CDR3 nucleotides read TGCGCCAGCAGCCAAGAAGCTGAAGGGTTTCAGCCCCAGCATTTT. It translates to CASSQEAEGFQPQHF.

The chain carries TRBV5-4 and TRBJ2-7; 12 nucleotides agree with TRBD2. The V gene's germline CDR1 is SGHNT and CDR2 YYREEE (reference sequence). The V and J ends lost 4 bases and 6 bases, in that order; junction bases with no gene match: 8. The CDR3 is 15 amino acids. The CDR3 loop reads CASSPRLAGVPEQYF. CDR3 sequence (DNA): TGTGCCAGCAGCCCACGACTAGCGGGAGTTCCCGAGCAGTACTTC.

The V call is TRBV28, the J call TRBJ2-2; 9 bases are a match to TRBD1. Per the germline V gene, CDR1 is MDHEN and CDR2 is SYDVKM. The V and J ends lost 6 bases and 9 bases, in that order; junction bases with no gene match: 11. The CDR3 spans 15 residues. The CDR3 loop reads CASSQAGQGHRELFF. For the CDR3, the DNA is TGTGCCAGCAGCCAAGCGGGACAGGGCCACCGGGAGCTGTTTTTT.